This T cell receptor beta chain was sequenced in a study of blood T cell repertoires in COVID-19. Study overall: From the United States, Italy and Spain came samples of acute and convalescent COVID-19.

Study members were between about 18 and 89 years old and lived in 25 or so US regions. Participant reports of clinical history set cohort assignment. The authors' processing: Using reference gene primer amplification, nucleated cell counts were estimated. The table came from immunoSEQ multiplex PCR; TCRdb's copy has only in-frame clones and leaves some out. V and J calls and clone size are given by that table; D and trimming were obtained from the DNA. The sample shows a few hundred thousand clones, approximately 83% of them seen only once. The CDR3 length is 11 residues. The V and J ends lost 6 bases and 10 bases respectively, with 12 bases between them. Germline CDR1 is MDHEN and CDR2 is SYDVKM.

The sample consisted of PBMCs or T cells enriched from blood (not recorded which). The sequence was collected from a woman in her thirties or forties with acute COVID-19. J is TRBJ2-5 and V is TRBV28; D is perhaps TRBD2 (5 bases). This chain's CDR3 is CASSTFRDQYF. In nucleotides, the CDR3 is TGTGCCAGCAGCACCTTCCGGGACCAGTACTTC.